This TCR beta chain was documented in a study of cytomegalovirus exposure and HLA in healthy donors. Whole-study context: Prior work identified 117 million unique TCR beta sequences in 150 million to 200 million T cells.

The PCR ran on 60 Vbeta and 13 Jbeta primers. This table comes from immunoSEQ multiplex PCR, and its TCRdb copy is limited to in-frame clones, with some not included. The repertoire holds under 250,000 clones, 65% to 85% seen once, with 0.71% in the top ten. The V gene end was trimmed by 4 bases and the J gene end by 1 base; junction bases not matched to a gene: 1. This CDR3 contains 13 residues. The germline gives CDR1 MNHNY, CDR2 SVGAGI (reference sequence). Sequenced material: PBMCs. This receptor was obtained from a boy aged 2 to 10 in good health and CMV-seronegative. The chain couples TRBV6-6 to TRBJ2-7; 7 bases fit TRBD2. The CDR3 DNA reads as TGTGCCAGCAGTTCGGGGGGATCCTACGAGCAGTACTTC. This codes for CASSSGGSYEQYF.